The present entry profiles one T cell receptor (beta chain) with its context. Its antigen is currently not known. Per-nucleotide qualities are absent, and no much larger clonotype sits a single base away. The library was made by 5' RACE. Reads for this sample came from a NextSeq 500. Unique molecular identifiers were attached to individual cDNA molecules in the TCR library protocol so that sequencing error and PCR bias could be corrected. TCR alpha and beta chains were both sequenced, and the abundances of alpha and beta sequences in each sample were closely correlated with each other. Regarding the original processing steps: Decombinator V4 was used to annotate the V gene, J gene and CDR3 of the TCR sequences. TCRs were defined as expanded if a significant change between any two time points was detected under a Poisson model with p below 0.0001. TCR abundances were normalised to the total number of TCRs sequenced in each sample and reported as counts per million. TRAV1-2 paired with TRAJ12, TRAJ20 or TRAJ33 defined MAIT TCRs, while TRAV10 paired with TRAJ18 defined iNKT TCRs. VDJdb, accessed 1 November 2021, was searched for CMV, EBV and SARS-CoV-2 annotated TCRs, excluding TCRs annotated for multiple antigens. Starting from the raw public reads, TCRdb applied fastp trimming at Q25, assembled clones with MiXCR and retained in-frame beta chains. One record per CDR3 amino acid sequence lists the most common genes and DNA. The V and J calls were determined by TCRdb, not by the authors. Recorded for this sample are nearly 80,000 distinct CDR3 sequences; 9.5% to 15% of them occurred a single time. The ten largest clones add up to approximately 1.1% of the sample.

This specimen comes from a study of early T cells in non-severe SARS-CoV-2 infection (dated by TCRdb to about 2021). A note on the overall study: Bulk RNA from unsorted whole blood was used for TCR sequencing, so alpha and beta chains could not be paired.

V sheds 4 bases and J sheds 7 bases, leaving 14 bases between their ends. Its CDR3 holds 14 amino acids, cysteine through phenylalanine. CDR3 DNA is the only sequence kept; it has 42 bases, read in frame from the first base. Taken from the germline V gene, the CDR1 and CDR2 loops are ENHRY and SYGVKD. General study outcomes and caveats: VDJdb matching was skewed toward anti-spike CD8 responses and likely underestimated virus-specific expansions by missing private and CD4 specificities.

The study was a case-control design nested within a healthcare worker cohort in London, UK, with weekly nasopharyngeal swab PCR tests and blood sampling. Healthcare workers were recruited between 23 and 31 March 2020, during the week of the UK lockdown, and were followed weekly for up to about 15 weeks. The sequence was obtained from an adult who was a healthcare worker with PCR-confirmed SARS-CoV-2 infection or an uninfected control (not recorded which). The V and J segments used are TRBV10-3 and TRBJ2-1; the D gene lacks a confident call. The source material was whole blood. The nucleotide sequence reads TGTGCCATCAGTGGGGCAGAAGTAGTGAATGAGCAGTTCTTC. Its amino acids are CAISGAEVVNEQFF.